This TCR beta chain was retrieved from a study of cytomegalovirus exposure and HLA in healthy donors. This clone has only a few counts. Its antigen remains unknown. Findings and limits, study-wide: In a later analysis, an Asian-associated ancestry cluster reportedly showed fewer N-insertions than the approximately 700-donor mean.

The CDR3 spans 15 residues. Germline assignment: CDR1 SGHDT and CDR2 YYEEEE. V gave up 6 bases and J gave up 6 bases; unmatched junction bases: 10. It was with 60 Vbeta and 13 Jbeta primers that the PCR ran. Produced via immunoSEQ multiplex PCR; TCRdb's table is partial and in-frame only. The profile shows 140,000 or so clones, roughly 80% of them singletons. The rearrangement links TRBV5-6 to TRBJ2-3, with 10 bases identical to TRBD1. Sequencing used PBMCs. This TCR derives from a woman in her thirties or forties in good health and CMV-seronegative. CDR3 in amino acids: CASTPTGGRGDTQYF. The CDR3 DNA reads TGTGCCAGCACCCCGACAGGGGGCCGGGGGGATACGCAGTATTTT.